This TCR beta chain is drawn from a study of T-cell memory formation after mild COVID-19. Study-level results: Pre-infection memory held some responding clones, suggesting pre-existing cross-reactive T cells responded. A second wave expanding day 15 to 37 was CD4+-biased; contracting clones were balanced.

This CDR3 is built from 15 residues. The germline CDR1 and CDR2 sequences are SGHRS and YFSETQ. V was clipped by 2 bases and J by 5 bases, with 16 bases between them. The sample holds a few counts of this clonotype. Its antigen remains unidentified. TCRdb used MiXCR to reprocess the 5' RACE reads, holding one entry per CDR3 protein. The profile shows 290,000 or so distinct CDR3 sequences, approximately 19% of them singletons. The sample comprised PBMCs or a T cell subset sorted from them (not recorded which). V and J are TRBV5-1 and TRBJ2-5; D is tentatively TRBD1 or TRBD2 (6 bases each). This TCR was recovered from a man aged 18 to 30 who had mild COVID-19 (a few samples of this study predate the infection). Cell type and time point are not known. The CDR3 sequence: CASSFPSGAEETQYF. The CDR3 DNA reads TGCGCCAGCAGCTTTCCTTCGGGGGCAGAGGAGACCCAGTACTTC.